One and the same sample provided the 28 T cell receptor beta chains below, sequenced in a study of Graves' ophthalmopathy and Graves' hyperthyroidism. Beta-chain TCR CDR3 regions were amplified from RNA transcripts. First-round RT-PCR used HTBI primers; second-round multiplex PCR followed. TCRdb itself ran the multiplex PCR reads through MiXCR, one entry per CDR3 protein. The sample carries approximately 700,000 distinct CDR3 sequences, about 40% recorded once. The specimen sequenced was peripheral blood. The receptor set was obtained from an adult man with Graves' ophthalmopathy.

This clonotype was seen many times. The J gene is TRBJ1-2, the V gene TRBV5-1; 11 bases match TRBD1. This CDR3 has 16 residues. Germline V lookup: CDR1 SGHRS, CDR2 YFSETQ. V was clipped by 2 bases and J by 7 bases; unmatched bases: 10. The CDR3 DNA sequence: TGCGCCAGCAGCTTACACCCGGACAGGGGGCCCCCTGGCTACACCTTC. Translation gives CASSLHPDRGPPGYTF.

In this sample, this clonotype turned up a few times. V and J are TRBV10-2 and TRBJ1-1; D is unclear. Germline-derived CDR1 and CDR2 are WSHSY and SAAADI. V was trimmed by 0 bases and J by 11 bases, leaving 10 bases between them. The CDR3 spans 12 residues. CDR3 DNA sequence: TGCGCCAGCAGTGAGTCGGGAGGTAACGCTTTCTTT. It specifies CASSESGGNAFF.

This clonotype was picked up many times. The rearrangement joins TRBV5-4 to TRBJ2-5; 12 nucleotides agree with TRBD2. CDR3 length: 15 residues. Trimming cost V 2 bases and J 5 bases; bases outside gene matches: 4. CDR1 and CDR2 (germline): SGHNT, YYREEE (reference sequence). The CDR3 loop reads CASSFGLAGMETQYF. DNA for the CDR3: TGTGCCAGCAGCTTCGGACTAGCGGGAATGGAGACCCAGTACTTC.

J is TRBJ1-5 and V is TRBV6-4; D gene uncertain. Germline V lookup: CDR1 MRHNA, CDR2 SNTAGT. With 5 bases removed from V and 0 bases from J, the gap between germline ends came to 14 bases. This CDR3 spans 16 amino acids. CDR3 sequence: CASSYGSSHSNQPQHF. The CDR3 region has the DNA TGTGCCAGCAGTTATGGGAGCAGTCATAGCAATCAGCCCCAGCATTTT.

The table lists this clonotype with a few counts. V and J are TRBV12-3 or TRBV12-4 and TRBJ1-1; TRBD1 might be the D (6 bases). The CDR3 totals 16 residues. V was trimmed by 1 base and J by 2 bases, leaving 14 bases between them. The CDR3 loop is CASSLGGPWFNTEAFF. CDR3 nucleotide sequence: TGTGCCAGCAGTTTAGGGGGGCCCTGGTTCAACACTGAAGCTTTCTTT.

This clonotype was picked up a small number of times. The rearrangement joins TRBV3-1 to TRBJ1-6, with no clear D. Trimming stripped 2 bases from V and 9 bases from J, with 11 bases between. CDR1 is LGHDT and CDR2 is YNNKEL in the germline V gene (reference sequence). The CDR3 is 14 amino acids. The CDR3 here is CASSQTDLGSPLHF. The CDR3 bases are TGTGCCAGCAGCCAAACGGACTTGGGTTCACCCCTCCACTTT.

This clonotype has at least ten counts. The gene calls are TRBV2 and TRBJ1-5; D uncertain. Germline CDR1 reads SNHLY; CDR2 reads FYNNEI. V shed 8 bases and J shed 5 bases, with 13 bases lying between them. The CDR3 spans 13 residues. The CDR3 loop is CASRVWLDQPQHF. The CDR3 DNA is TGTGCCAGCCGGGTTTGGTTGGATCAGCCCCAGCATTTT.

This clonotype showed up many times. With a much larger clone just one base away, this may be a read error. The chain carries TRBV2 and TRBJ1-5, with a weak D call TRBD1 (5 bases). Per the germline V gene, CDR1 is SNHLY and CDR2 is FYNNEI. The CDR3 sequence is 14 residues long. Trimming removed 5 bases at V and 0 bases at J, with 8 bases between. The chain's CDR3 is CASSYDSSNQPQHF. In DNA form, the CDR3 reads TGTGCCAGCAGTTACGACAGTAGCAATCAGCCCCAGCATTTT.

The V call is TRBV29-1, the J call TRBJ2-5, with D perhaps TRBD2 (7 bases). V was clipped by 8 bases and J by 5 bases, with 18 bases between them. This CDR3 is built from 13 residues. The germline CDR1 and CDR2 sequences are SQVTM and ANQGSEA. The CDR3 sequence is CSLGRGLWETQYF. Written as DNA, the CDR3 is TGCAGCTTAGGGCGGGGGCTCTGGGAGACCCAGTACTTC.

The chain is built from TRBV15 and TRBJ2-5; the match to TRBD1 covers 10 bases. V was clipped by 0 bases and J by 5 bases; unmatched bases: 9. CDR1 is LNHNV, CDR2 YYDKDF, per germline (reference sequence). The CDR3 is 17 residues long. The CDR3 sequence is CATSRDGLGQGLETQYF. For the CDR3, the DNA is TGTGCCACCAGCAGAGATGGCTTGGGACAGGGGTTGGAGACCCAGTACTTC.

This clonotype was found many times. The chain combines TRBV7-9 with TRBJ1-3; 8 bases fit TRBD1. With V trimmed by 5 bases and J by 2 bases, 5 bases remained unmatched. Germline CDR1 reads SEHNR; CDR2 reads FQNEAQ (reference sequence). The CDR3 has 15 amino acids. CDR3 sequence (DNA): TGTGCCAGCAGCGTCCTACAGGGGGCTGGAAACACCATATATTTT. It codes for CASSVLQGAGNTIYF.

The genes are TRBV10-1 and TRBJ2-1; 10 nucleotides match TRBD2. The CDR3 consists of 15 residues. Trimming removed 9 bases from V and 7 bases from J; junction bases left unmatched: 12. In germline, CDR1 is WNHNN, CDR2 SYGVQD (reference sequence). This chain's CDR3 is CARKLAGLGENEQFF. In DNA form, the CDR3 reads TGCGCCAGGAAACTAGCGGGACTAGGAGAGAATGAGCAGTTCTTC.

The rearrangement joins TRBV7-2 to TRBJ1-1; D is unclear. With 6 bases removed from V and 6 bases from J, the gap between germline ends came to 14 bases. CDR1 and CDR2 from the germline V gene are SGHTA and FQGNSA. The CDR3 has 13 residues. CDR3 region: CASSYTDNAEAFF. The CDR3, as DNA: TGTGCCAGCAGTTATACAGATAACGCTGAAGCTTTCTTT. The full variable domain, in which reference TRBV7-2 and TRBJ1-1 provide the parts outside the CDR3, is GAGVSQSPSNKVTEKGKDVELRCDPISGHTALYWYRQSLGQGLEFLIYFQGNSAPDKSGLPSDRFSAERTGGSVSTLTIQRTQQEDSAVYLCASSYTDNAEAFFGQGTRLTVV.

This clonotype appeared a few times. This rearrangement joins TRBV6-1 to TRBJ1-3; TRBD1 might be the D (5 bases). Germline V gives CDR1 MNHNS, CDR2 SASEGT. V gave up 11 bases and J gave up 9 bases, with 23 bases separating them. The CDR3 consists of 14 residues. The CDR3 is CASPAPRDGRTIYF. The DNA for the CDR3 is TGTGCCTCCCCAGCCCCTCGGGACGGCCGCACCATATATTTT.

V usage is TRBV2 and J usage is TRBJ2-5, with 9 positions matching TRBD1. V was clipped by 6 bases and J by 4 bases; unmatched bases: 6. Germline assignment: CDR1 SNHLY and CDR2 FYNNEI. The CDR3 spans 14 residues. Here the CDR3 DNA reads TGTGCCAGCAGCGATACACAGGGGGCAGAGACCCAGTACTTC. It translates to CASSDTQGAETQYF.

The gene calls are TRBV6-5 and TRBJ1-2, with D tentatively TRBD1 (6 bases). V was cut by 3 bases and J by 8 bases, with 10 bases left in between. This CDR3 comprises 12 residues. Germline CDR1 reads MNHEY; CDR2 reads SVGAGI. CDR3 sequence: CASSYSGAGYTF. DNA of the CDR3: TGTGCCAGCAGTTATTCGGGGGCCGGCTACACCTTC.

This clonotype was counted many times. The CDR3 DNA sequence: TGTGCCAGCAGCGCTCAGAGGACACTTAATTCCTATGGCTACACCTTC. It codes for CASSAQRTLNSYGYTF. The chain is built from TRBV5-8 and TRBJ1-2, with a weak D call TRBD1 (5 bases). Trimming cost V 4 bases and J 4 bases, with 20 bases left between them. Germline values: CDR1 SGHTS, CDR2 YDEGEE. The CDR3 spans 16 residues.

In its sample, this clonotype was seen a few times. Given a much more abundant clone one base away, this may be a read error. The V and J genes are TRBV6-1 and TRBJ2-5; the D is unclear. The germline V gene encodes CDR1 MNHNS and CDR2 SASEGT. Trimming took 6 bases from V and 7 from J, leaving 6 bases between them. The CDR3 is 10 residues long. DNA for the CDR3: TGTGCCAGCAGACCCCTGACCCAGTACTTC. Amino acid sequence: CASRPLTQYF.

The J gene is TRBJ2-7, the V gene TRBV10-3; D uncertain. CDR1 is ENHRY, CDR2 SYGVKD, per germline. The length of the CDR3 is 11 residues. V lost 5 bases, J lost 4 bases, and 6 bases lay in between. The CDR3 region has the DNA TGTGCCATCAGTTTACAATACGAGCAGTACTTC. Protein product: CAISLQYEQYF.

The chain recombines TRBV20-1 with TRBJ1-2, with 7 bases identical to TRBD1. Germline CDR1 reads DFQATT; CDR2 reads SNEGSKA (reference sequence). With V trimmed by 3 bases and J by 0 bases, 4 bases remained unmatched. The CDR3 spans 14 residues. This chain's CDR3 is CSARDRTANYGYTF. DNA of the CDR3: TGCAGTGCTAGGGACAGGACAGCTAACTATGGCTACACCTTC.

This chain links TRBV15 with TRBJ1-5; D not certain. The CDR3 has 13 residues. The germline gives CDR1 LNHNV, CDR2 YYDKDF (reference sequence). V lost 2 bases, J lost 11 bases, and 13 bases lay in between. In nucleotides, the CDR3 is TGTGCCACCAGCAGATTAGCGGGAGAGACCCAGCATTTT. As protein: CATSRLAGETQHF.

Of note for this clonotype: No conserved phenylalanine or tryptophan is present at the end of the CDR3, so a read error is the likely explanation. No DNA is shown, since the ends of the CDR3 on it are uncertain; the CDR3 is the one TCRdb lists. The rearrangement joins TRBV7-2 to TRBJ2-5. CDR1 and CDR2 from the germline V gene are SGHTA and FQGNSA. Ends included, the CDR3 has 10 residues. The CDR3 is CASSLGARSL.

This clonotype has just a few counts. The chain joins TRBV5-5 to TRBJ1-3; maybe TRBD1 (6 bases). This CDR3 comprises 16 residues. The V end lost 4 bases, the J end lost 8 bases, and 22 bases lay between the germline ends. Germline CDR1 is SGHKS and CDR2 is YYEKEE (reference sequence). The chain's CDR3 is CASSQETGIRMDTIYF. CDR3 nucleotide sequence: TGTGCCAGCAGCCAGGAAACAGGGATTAGGATGGACACCATATATTTT.

This clonotype was counted only a few times. The chain uses TRBV5-8 and TRBJ1-2; tentatively, D is TRBD1 (6 bases). Trimming took off 3 bases at V and 3 bases at J, with 15 bases between the two ends. Germline assignment: CDR1 SGHTS and CDR2 YDEGEE. The CDR3 runs 15 residues. CDR3 loop: CASSSNTGAYYGYTF. The DNA of the CDR3 is TGTGCCAGCAGCTCGAATACGGGGGCGTACTATGGCTACACCTTC.

The chain couples TRBV10-3 to TRBJ1-1; no definite D call. This CDR3 has 12 amino acids. Germline-derived CDR1 and CDR2 are ENHRY and SYGVKD. Trimming cost V 10 bases and J 8 bases, with 17 bases left between them. CDR3 DNA: TGTGCCACCAAAGACGGTGGCCTCGAAGCTTTCTTT. This sequence encodes CATKDGGLEAFF.

This clonotype was detected once. The chain uses TRBV25-1 and TRBJ2-7, with TRBD1 matching 7 bases. The CDR3 spans 15 residues. V was pared by 6 bases and J by 5 bases, with 13 bases of the junction left unmatched. The V gene's germline CDR1 is MGHDK and CDR2 SYGVNS. CDR3 nucleotide sequence: TGTGCCAGCAGCTTCTCCGGGACAGTACCCCACGAGCAGTACTTC. Its protein is CASSFSGTVPHEQYF.

This clonotype was seen once. The chain has TRBV15 and TRBJ1-5; D possibly corresponds to TRBD1 (6 bases). V gave up 0 bases and J gave up 15 bases, with 15 bases separating them. Germline V CDR1 and CDR2: LNHNV, YYDKDF (reference sequence). This CDR3 contains 13 residues. CDR3 amino acids: CATSREVAGGWHF. The CDR3 DNA reads TGTGCCACCAGCAGAGAGGTAGCGGGGGGCTGGCATTTT.

This clonotype was seen ten or more times. This chain joins TRBV29-1 and TRBJ1-1, with TRBD1 matching over 7 bases. Germline CDR1 is SQVTM and CDR2 is ANQGSEA. The CDR3 is 11 amino acids. After removal of 7 bases from V and 4 bases from J, the junction contained 3 bases not matched to a gene. The CDR3, as DNA: TGCAGCGCAGGACAGGTCACTGAAGCTTTCTTT. It translates to CSAGQVTEAFF. The variable domain in full, with the rest retrieved from reference TRBV29-1 and TRBJ1-1, is SAVISQKPSRDICQRGTSLTIQCQVDSQVTMMFWYRQQPGQSLTLIATANQGSEATYESGFVIDKFPISRPNLTFSTLTVSNMSPEDSSIYLCSAGQVTEAFFGQGTRLTVV.